Described below is a single T cell receptor beta chain sequence and its context. Its antigen is unidentified. TCRdb re-analyzed the 5' RACE reads; it lists each CDR3 protein once, without DNA. Its table lists about 430,000 distinct CDR3 sequences. CDR1 SGHVS and CDR2 FNYEAQ come from the germline V gene. This CDR3 is built from 14 residues. This specimen belongs to a study of T cells expressing NK-cell markers. Study-level background: Serological testing identified most of the eight sequenced donors as HCMV-seropositive and one as seronegative. Study conclusions and caveats: Where several donors were concerned, these clonotypes also led the CD3+CD56-NKG2C+ fraction.

This TCR derives from a woman aged 45-65 years in good health. The source material was blood T cells: a sorted CD56 or NKG2C T cell subset, CD4+ or CD8+ T cells, or bulk PBMC T cells (not recorded which). This chain links TRBV7-6 with TRBJ1-5; TCRdb lists TRBD1, though no DNA is available to test this call. The CDR3 here is CASRNPGGNQPQHF. The full variable domain, its missing parts supplied by reference TRBV7-6 and TRBJ1-5, is GAGVSQSPRYKVTKRGQDVALRCDPISGHVSLYWYRQALGQGPEFLTYFNYEAQQDKSGLPNDRFSAERPEGSISTLTIQRTEQRDSAMYRCASRNPGGNQPQHFGDGTRLSIL.